Following are 31 T cell receptor beta chains from one sample sequenced in a study of T cell repertoires in cytomegalovirus infection (dated by TCRdb to between 2019 and 2020). This sample was sequenced with an Illumina HiSeq 1500. The public sequencing data were trimmed at Q25 with fastp and processed into clonotypes with MiXCR by TCRdb, which kept only in-frame beta chains. Rows matching on CDR3 protein sequence are summarized as one entry with the most common DNA and genes. This sample comprises some 600,000 distinct CDR3 sequences, roughly 24% of them detected only once. The top ten clones comprise 6.5% to 10% of the sample. The sample taken for sequencing was CD8+ T cells from PBMCs. Receptors originate from a human donor in good health (CMV status not recorded). Some clones in this sample may be carry-over from other donors' samples.

This clonotype was seen only a few times. CDR3 region: CASSRYRGVETYEQYF. The CDR3 region has the DNA TGTGCCAGCAGCCGATATCGGGGGGTAGAAACCTACGAGCAGTACTTC. This chain links TRBV7-9 with TRBJ2-7, with 7 bases matching TRBD2. CDR1 and CDR2 (germline): SEHNR, FQNEAQ (reference sequence). The V and J ends lost 5 bases and 2 bases, in that order; junction bases with no gene match: 12. The CDR3 is made up of 16 amino acids.

The genes are TRBV28 and TRBJ2-2, with D possibly matching TRBD1 (6 bases). Trimming stripped 3 bases from V and 1 base from J, with 12 bases between. The CDR3 has 16 residues. Germline CDR1 and CDR2: MDHEN and SYDVKM. Here the CDR3 DNA reads TGTGCCAGCAGTTTGGTGGGCAGGGGGAACACCGGGGAGCTGTTTTTT. It is translated as CASSLVGRGNTGELFF.

The chain couples TRBV15 to TRBJ2-5, with TRBD2 matching over 9 bases. V shed 1 base, J shed 3 bases, and the junction held 3 bases outside the gene matches. CDR3 size: 15 residues. CDR1 is LNHNV and CDR2 is YYDKDF in the germline V gene (reference sequence). CDR3 DNA sequence: TGTGCCACCAGCAGAGGGGCTAGCGGGGAAGAGACCCAGTACTTC. Residues: CATSRGASGEETQYF.

V gene TRBV4-3 combines with J gene TRBJ2-6; D uncertain. Germline-derived CDR1 and CDR2 are LGHNA and YSLEER. V was clipped by 0 bases and J by 2 bases, with 2 bases between them. This CDR3 has 14 residues. The CDR3 is CASSQDTGANVLTF. CDR3 in DNA: TGCGCCAGCAGCCAAGATACTGGGGCCAACGTCCTGACTTTC.

The chain carries TRBV27 and TRBJ2-3; D perhaps matches TRBD1 (5 bases). Germline lookup yields CDR1 MNHEY and CDR2 SMNVEV (reference sequence). CDR3 length: 14 residues. Trimming took off 1 base at V and 6 bases at J, with 11 bases between the two ends. For the CDR3, the DNA is TGTGCCAGCAGTTTATGGCAGGGATGCGATACGCAGTATTTT. Its protein is CASSLWQGCDTQYF.

Comments on this clonotype: Being one base from a much bigger clone, this may be a read error. The chain uses TRBV7-6 and TRBJ2-7, with unresolved D. The CDR3 covers 12 residues. CDR1 and CDR2 from the germline V gene are SGHVS and FNYEAQ. The CDR3 loop is CAGSVGAEEQYV. The CDR3 bases are TGTGCCGGCAGCGTTGGAGCCGAGGAGCAGTACGTC.

The chain links TRBV4-1 to TRBJ1-5; a weak D match, TRBD1 (5 bases). Deletions cut 0 bases from V and 7 bases from J, with 16 bases between. This CDR3 has 16 amino acids. Germline loops: CDR1 MGHRA, CDR2 YSYEKL. The CDR3 sequence is CASSQDNSGSRQPQHF. Here the CDR3 DNA reads TGCGCCAGCAGCCAAGATAATTCAGGGAGCAGGCAGCCCCAGCATTTT.

The chain joins TRBV19 to TRBJ2-1, with 8 nucleotides matching TRBD1. V shed 7 bases and J 7 bases; nucleotides not matched to a gene: 12. The CDR3 spans 15 residues. CDR1 is LNHDA, CDR2 SQIVND, per germline (reference sequence). The CDR3 coding sequence is TGTGCCAGTATTACCGGGACAGGCCCCTCAAATGAGCAGTTCTTC. This gives the protein CASITGTGPSNEQFF.

This clonotype was counted at least ten times. This chain uses TRBV7-2 with TRBJ2-2; D gene ambiguous. Per germline, CDR1 SGHTA and CDR2 FQGNSA. CDR3 size: 18 residues. Trimming left V 2 bases short and J 5 bases short, with 21 bases between. CDR3 coding DNA: TGTGCCAGCAGCTTACGGGTAGCCAAGCGACCGCGGACCGGGGAGCTGTTTTTT. Its protein is CASSLRVAKRPRTGELFF.

The table lists this clonotype with a few counts. The chain uses TRBV2 and TRBJ2-1; D might be TRBD1 (8 bases). The CDR3 consists of 15 residues. Germline V gene sequence: CDR1 SNHLY, CDR2 FYNNEI. Trimming shortened V by 6 bases and J by 4 bases, and 16 bases separated the two germline ends. The CDR3, as DNA: TGTGCCAGCAGGACCTACAGGGGGGGATACAATGAGCAGTTCTTC. Its protein is CASRTYRGGYNEQFF. Full variable domain (remainder filled in from reference TRBV2 and TRBJ2-1): EPEVTQTPSHQVTQMGQEVILRCVPISNHLYFYWYRQILGQKVEFLVSFYNNEISEKSEIFDDQFSVERPDGSNFTLKIRSTKLEDSAMYFCASRTYRGGYNEQFFGPGTRLTVL.

This chain links TRBV12-3 or TRBV12-4 with TRBJ1-1; 7 bases match TRBD1. CDR3 length: 14 residues. J gave up 6 bases and V 6 bases, and 10 bases lay outside the gene matches. CDR3 DNA sequence: TGTGCCAGCAGCATAGGTAGGGGGCGGCCTGAAGCTTTCTTT. It encodes CASSIGRGRPEAFF.

The sample holds a few counts of this clonotype. The rearrangement joins TRBV20-1 to TRBJ1-6; D possibly corresponds to TRBD1 (6 bases). V was pared by 2 bases and J by 15 bases, with 20 bases between. The V gene's germline CDR1 is DFQATT and CDR2 SNEGSKA (reference sequence). This CDR3 is built from 14 residues. The CDR3 nucleotides are TGCAGTGCTAGACGCCGGGACACGGGCAGGGTCCTCCACTTT. Its protein product is CSARRRDTGRVLHF.

In this sample, this clonotype turned up a few times. The chain links TRBV2 to TRBJ1-4; no firm D call. V lost 7 bases and J 3 bases, leaving 18 bases between the germline ends. Germline-derived CDR1 and CDR2 are SNHLY and FYNNEI. This CDR3 spans 16 amino acids. CDR3: CASTPRAFRANEKLFF. The CDR3 DNA follows: TGTGCCAGCACCCCTCGAGCTTTTAGGGCTAATGAAAAACTGTTTTTT.

This clonotype has only a few counts. The chain links TRBV12-5 to TRBJ2-5; a weak D match, TRBD1 (6 bases). Trimming shortened V by 3 bases and J by 4 bases, and 15 bases separated the two germline ends. The CDR3 extends over 15 amino acids. Germline CDR1 and CDR2: LGHNT and FRNRAP. The CDR3 DNA is TGTGCTAGTGGTTTTTTCCTCGGACAGATAGAGACCCAGTACTTC. The encoded protein is CASGFFLGQIETQYF.

This clonotype has just a few counts. This chain uses TRBV7-6 with TRBJ2-7; a weak D match, TRBD1 (6 bases). CDR1 is SGHVS and CDR2 is FNYEAQ in the germline V gene. Trimming stripped 5 bases from V and 5 bases from J, with 13 bases between. The CDR3 runs 13 residues. CDR3 nucleotides: TGTGCCAGCAGCGGAGGCAGGGGTGACGAGCAGTACTTC. It is translated as CASSGGRGDEQYF.

Points on this clonotype: A read error may explain this, as a much larger clone is one base away. Without the conserved terminal phenylalanine or tryptophan, this CDR3 likely stems from a read error. This chain joins TRBV24-1 and TRBJ2-3; 9 bases line up with TRBD2. This CDR3 spans 17 amino acids. In germline, CDR1 is KGHDR, CDR2 SFDVKD. The junction had 11 bases not matched to a gene; V was cut back by 4 bases and J by 4 bases. The CDR3 DNA reads as TGTGCCACCAGTGACCCCATGCTAGCGGGGCAGGCAGATACGCAGTATTAT. Protein: CATSDPMLAGQADTQYY.

The chain couples TRBV19 to TRBJ1-5; 12 bases line up with TRBD1. CDR3 length: 19 amino acids. V shed 4 bases, J shed 0 bases, and the junction held 10 bases outside the gene matches. Germline CDR1 LNHDA, CDR2 SQIVND (reference sequence). The CDR3 DNA sequence: TGTGCCAGTAGTAGAGGGACAGGGGGCTTGTGGAGTAGCAATCAGCCCCAGCATTTT. It specifies CASSRGTGGLWSSNQPQHF.

This chain joins TRBV7-9 and TRBJ1-2; 7 bases line up with TRBD1. The germline V gene has CDR1 SEHNR and CDR2 FQNEAQ (reference sequence). This CDR3 comprises 14 residues. Trimming at V came to 5 bases and at J to 2 bases, leaving 5 bases not matched to a gene. The DNA of the CDR3 is TGTGCCAGCAGCCCGGGACAGATCAACTATGGCTACACCTTC. Protein sequence: CASSPGQINYGYTF.

A remark on this clonotype: A much larger clone lies a single base off, so this may be a read error. The chain joins TRBV7-9 to TRBJ2-7, with 9 bases aligning to TRBD1. The germline V gene encodes CDR1 SEHNR and CDR2 FQNEAQ (reference sequence). This CDR3 spans 12 amino acids. Losses at the gene ends were 5 bases for V and 5 bases for J; bases not matched to a gene: 1. For the CDR3, the DNA is TGTGCCAGCAGCCGGGACAGGGACGAGCAGTACGTC. Its translation: CASSRDRDEQYV.

V and J are TRBV11-2 and TRBJ2-3; D not certain. V lost 3 bases and J lost 0, with 13 bases in between. Germline V gene lookup returns CDR1 SGHAT and CDR2 FQNNGV. The CDR3 is 16 residues long. CDR3 loop: CASSFRSSASTDTQYF. CDR3 bases: TGTGCCAGCAGCTTCCGGAGCTCCGCTAGCACAGATACGCAGTATTTT.

The gene calls are TRBV20-1 and TRBJ1-2; 7 bases are a match to TRBD1. V gave up 5 bases and J gave up 13 bases; unmatched junction bases: 10. The V gene's germline CDR1 is DFQATT and CDR2 SNEGSKA (reference sequence). This CDR3 is 11 amino acids long. This CDR3 reads CSARTGAPFTF. In DNA form, the CDR3 reads TGCAGTGCTCGGACAGGAGCCCCTTTCACCTTC.

The chain joins TRBV9 to TRBJ2-1; weak D call: TRBD2 (6 bases). This CDR3 is 16 amino acids long. CDR1 and CDR2 from the germline V gene are SGDLS and YYNGEE. V lost 3 bases to trimming and J lost 2 bases, with 15 bases between them. CDR3 loop: CASSDLGLQTYNEQFF. CDR3 DNA: TGTGCCAGCAGCGACCTCGGACTACAGACCTACAATGAGCAGTTCTTC.

The chain couples TRBV20-1 to TRBJ2-2; TRBD1 matches 7 bases. CDR1 and CDR2 from the germline V gene are DFQATT and SNEGSKA (reference sequence). This CDR3 has 15 amino acids. V trimming: 1 base; J trimming: 4 bases; junction bases outside the gene matches: 6. CDR3 bases: TGCAGTGCTAGAGGGGTGGACAGGTTCACCGGGGAGCTGTTTTTT. Its translation is CSARGVDRFTGELFF.

The chain couples TRBV28 to TRBJ1-6, with a weak D call TRBD1 (5 bases). Trimming left V 5 bases short and J 16 bases short, with 21 bases between. The CDR3 spans 14 residues. Germline CDR1 is MDHEN and CDR2 is SYDVKM. The CDR3 DNA sequence: TGTGCCAGCAGTACCTATCTCGTGGGGGGATCACTCCACTTT. Translated: CASSTYLVGGSLHF.

This clonotype came up many times. The chain has TRBV7-2 and TRBJ2-3; 8 positions match TRBD1. CDR1 SGHTA and CDR2 FQGNSA come from the germline V gene. V gave up 5 bases and J gave up 6 bases; unmatched junction bases: 13. This CDR3 is 16 amino acids long. The CDR3 bases are TGTGCCAGCAGCGGCCGGGACAGGTTTTTTTGGGATACGCAGTATTTT. Protein product: CASSGRDRFFWDTQYF.

The V and J genes are TRBV20-1 and TRBJ1-4, with D unclear. This CDR3 is built from 14 residues. The germline V and J ends were trimmed by 6 bases and 3 bases, with 14 bases remaining between them. CDR1 and CDR2 from the germline V gene are DFQATT and SNEGSKA (reference sequence). CDR3 sequence: CSASLGGSNEKLFF. In nucleotides, the CDR3 is TGCAGTGCCAGCCTGGGAGGGTCTAATGAAAAACTGTTTTTT.

This clonotype was seen repeatedly, ten times or more. DNA of the CDR3: TGTGCCAGCAGCCCCCCTAGCATCGGGGAGCTGTTTTTT. Encoded protein: CASSPPSIGELFF. The chain links TRBV7-9 to TRBJ2-2; a possible D gene is TRBD2 (5 bases). CDR1 SEHNR and CDR2 FQNEAQ come from the germline V gene (reference sequence). There are 13 residues in the CDR3. V lost 5 bases to trimming and J lost 7 bases, with 11 bases between them.

This clonotype was picked up a small number of times. The CDR3, as DNA: TGTGCCAGCAGCTCTATGACAGGGACCTATTCACCCCTCCACTTT. Protein sequence: CASSSMTGTYSPLHF. This chain uses TRBV7-2 with TRBJ1-6; the match to TRBD1 covers 7 bases. After removal of 4 bases from V and 8 bases from J, the junction contained 8 bases not matched to a gene. CDR3 length: 15 residues. Germline V lookup: CDR1 SGHTA, CDR2 FQGNSA. The variable domain in full, with the rest retrieved from reference TRBV7-2 and TRBJ1-6, is GAGVSQSPSNKVTEKGKDVELRCDPISGHTALYWYRQSLGQGLEFLIYFQGNSAPDKSGLPSDRFSAERTGGSVSTLTIQRTQQEDSAVYLCASSSMTGTYSPLHFGNGTRLTVT.

The J gene is TRBJ2-1, the V gene TRBV18; D gene unclear. V shed 9 bases and J shed 4 bases, with 7 bases lying between them. Germline V gives CDR1 KGHSH, CDR2 LQKENI. The CDR3 length is 11 residues. CDR3 DNA sequence: TGTGCCAGTGAGAGTTACAATGAGCAGTTCTTC. It is translated as CASESYNEQFF.

The rearrangement uses TRBV19 and TRBJ1-1; D is undetermined. In germline, CDR1 is LNHDA, CDR2 SQIVND (reference sequence). V dropped 6 bases and J dropped 8 bases, with 13 bases sitting between them. The length of the CDR3 is 12 residues. The CDR3 sequence is CASRPLGGEAFF. In DNA form, the CDR3 reads TGTGCCAGTAGACCTCTCGGCGGAGAAGCTTTCTTT.

The sample holds a few counts of this clonotype. This chain uses TRBV5-4 with TRBJ2-2; 10 bases map to TRBD2. V lost 0 bases to trimming and J lost 5 bases; unmatched junction nucleotides: 7. This CDR3 comprises 17 residues. Germline CDR1 and CDR2: SGHNT and YYREEE (reference sequence). This CDR3 reads CASSLDLAGAITGELFF. The CDR3 region has the DNA TGTGCCAGCAGCTTGGATCTAGCGGGGGCGATTACCGGGGAGCTGTTTTTT.